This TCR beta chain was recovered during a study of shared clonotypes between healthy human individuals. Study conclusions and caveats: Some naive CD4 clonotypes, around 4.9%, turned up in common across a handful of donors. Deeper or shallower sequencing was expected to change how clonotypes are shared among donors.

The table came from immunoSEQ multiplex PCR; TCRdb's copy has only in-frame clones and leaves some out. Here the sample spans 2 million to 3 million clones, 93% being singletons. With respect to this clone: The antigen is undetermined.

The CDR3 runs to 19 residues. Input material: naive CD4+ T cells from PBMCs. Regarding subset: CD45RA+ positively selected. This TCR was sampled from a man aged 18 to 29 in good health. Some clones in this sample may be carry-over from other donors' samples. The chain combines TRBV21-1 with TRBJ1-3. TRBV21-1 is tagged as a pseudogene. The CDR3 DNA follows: TGTGCCAGCAGCAGGACCCCAGGGGGGGGGCGATTCTCTGGAAACACCATATATTTT. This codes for CASSRTPGGGRFSGNTIYF.